This TCR beta chain was captured by sequencing in a study of shared clonotypes between healthy human individuals. Study-level information: Ranging from 18 to 49 in age, donors were a couple of women and a few men. Study findings and constraints: In the sorted subsets, rarefaction showed sequencing was incomplete despite large depth. What naive subsets generally showed was a larger estimated richness than memory subsets showed.

Between the trimmed V and J ends, which lost 4 bases and 0 bases, there was a span of 16 bases. Germline CDR1 and CDR2: MNHEY and SMNVEV (reference sequence). The CDR3 length is 16 residues. Sequencing was performed with immunoSEQ multiplex PCR; in TCRdb, only in-frame clones are kept and a portion is missing. In the table there are millions of clones, about 92% of which are singletons. As concerns this clone: What it recognizes is unknown.

This chain links TRBV27 with TRBJ2-7; D remains unclear. The sequencing input was naive CD4+ T cells from PBMCs. The subset is: CD45RA+ positively selected. This clonotype was obtained from a man younger than 30 in good health. Some clones in this sample may be carry-over from other donors' samples. CDR3 region: CASSSLAGLSSYEQYF. The CDR3 DNA reads as TGTGCCAGCAGTTCACTGGCTGGATTATCCTCCTACGAGCAGTACTTC.